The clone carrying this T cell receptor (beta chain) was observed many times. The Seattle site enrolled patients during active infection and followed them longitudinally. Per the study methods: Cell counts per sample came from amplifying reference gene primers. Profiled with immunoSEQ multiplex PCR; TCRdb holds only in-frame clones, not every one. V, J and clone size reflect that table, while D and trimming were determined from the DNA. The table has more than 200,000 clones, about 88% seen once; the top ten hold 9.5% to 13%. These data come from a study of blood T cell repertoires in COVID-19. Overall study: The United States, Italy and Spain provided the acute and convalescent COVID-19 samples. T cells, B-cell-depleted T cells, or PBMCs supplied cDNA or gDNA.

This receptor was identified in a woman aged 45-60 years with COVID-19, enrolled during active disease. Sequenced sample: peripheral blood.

In DNA form, the CDR3 reads TGCGCCAGCAGCAGGTTGGACACCAGGGGCGACGAGCAGTACTTC. Translation: CASSRLDTRGDEQYF. This chain joins TRBV5-1 and TRBJ2-7, with D possibly being TRBD1 (6 bases). This CDR3 spans 15 amino acids. V was trimmed by 4 bases and J by 5 bases, leaving 19 bases between them. Germline loops: CDR1 SGHRS, CDR2 YFSETQ.